This T cell receptor (beta chain) was retrieved from a study of blood T cell repertoires in COVID-19. Profiling relied on immunoSEQ multiplex PCR, and the TCRdb table lists in-frame clones only, not all of them. This table has 95,000 to 150,000 clones, 80% appearing once. In germline, CDR1 is GTSNPN, CDR2 SVGIG (reference sequence). The CDR3 consists of 16 residues. J lost 4 bases, V lost 2 bases, and 10 bases had no gene match. The TCR sequence derives from a man aged 60 to 69 with active or convalescent COVID-19. Sequencing was carried out using peripheral blood. This chain connects TRBV30 to TRBJ2-3, with 9 bases that match TRBD2. In DNA form, the CDR3 reads TGTGCCTGGAGTTCAACAAGCGGGAGGTTGGCAGATACGCAGTATTTT. It is translated as CAWSSTSGRLADTQYF. The full variable domain, completed using reference TRBV30 and TRBJ2-3, is SQTIHQWPATLVQPVGSPLSLECTVEGTSNPNLYWYRQAAGRGLQLLFYSVGIGQISSEVPQNLSASRPQDRQFILSSKKLLLSDSGFYLCAWSSTSGRLADTQYFGPGTRLTVL.